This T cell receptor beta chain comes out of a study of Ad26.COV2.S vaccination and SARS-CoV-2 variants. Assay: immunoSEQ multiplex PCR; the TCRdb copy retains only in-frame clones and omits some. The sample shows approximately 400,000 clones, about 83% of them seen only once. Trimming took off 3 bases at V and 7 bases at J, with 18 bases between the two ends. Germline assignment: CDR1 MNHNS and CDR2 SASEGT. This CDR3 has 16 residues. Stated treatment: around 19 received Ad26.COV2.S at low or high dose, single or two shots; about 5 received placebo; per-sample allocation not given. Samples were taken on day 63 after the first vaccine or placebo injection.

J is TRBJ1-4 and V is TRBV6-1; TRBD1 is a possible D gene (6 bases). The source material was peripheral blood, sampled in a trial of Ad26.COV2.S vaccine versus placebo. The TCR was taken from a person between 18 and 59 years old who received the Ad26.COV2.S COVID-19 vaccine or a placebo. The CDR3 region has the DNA TGTGCCAGCAGTGAGATTCTTACTCGGGGGCTTGAAAAACTGTTTTTT. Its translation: CASSEILTRGLEKLFF.